This is a list of T cell receptor beta chains from one sample in a study of blood T cells in healthy people across ages. MiXCR was run by TCRdb on the 5' RACE reads, yielding one entry per CDR3 protein. The table records about 650,000 distinct CDR3 sequences, roughly half of them present only once. The sample taken for sequencing was blood. The receptors derive from a woman aged 80 or over in good health. CDR3s include the opening cysteine and the closing phenylalanine or tryptophan. The D gene is left open where the match is weak. Size tells how often a clone was seen (once, few, many) or the class of an expanded clone, and some rows leave it out.

TRBV28	TRBJ1-6	NA	TRBD1	CASRLPGQGNSPLHF	TGTGCCAGCAGATTGCCGGGACAGGGTAATTCACCCCTCCACTTT
TRBV27	TRBJ1-3	few	NA	CASKSSGNTIYF	TGTGCCAGCAAGTCCTCTGGAAACACCATATATTTT
TRBV6-5	TRBJ1-5	NA	NA	CASSDEGRQPQHF	TGTGCCAGCAGTGACGAGGGGCGGCAGCCCCAGCATTTT
TRBV18	TRBJ2-2	NA	NA	CASSDHRDGANTGELFF	TGTGCCAGCTCGGACCACCGGGACGGAGCGAACACCGGGGAGCTGTTTTTT
TRBV29-1	TRBJ2-3	once	TRBD2	CSVGYPGLRTDTQYF	TGCAGCGTGGGATATCCGGGACTACGCACAGATACGCAGTATTTT
TRBV3-1	TRBJ2-2	NA	NA	CASRPNILRELFF	TGTGCCAGCAGACCTAATATTTTGAGGGAGCTGTTTTTT
TRBV5-1	TRBJ2-1	many	NA	CASSWNNEQFF	TGCGCCAGCAGCTGGAACAATGAGCAGTTCTTC
TRBV6-5	TRBJ2-5	medium-sized	NA	CASSFRTVQETQYF	TGTGCCAGCAGTTTTCGGACAGTCCAAGAGACCCAGTACTTC
TRBV4-1	TRBJ1-5	many	NA	CASSQDPYSNQPQHF	TGCGCCAGCAGCCAAGATCCCTATAGCAATCAGCCCCAGCATTTT
TRBV11-2	TRBJ1-1	NA	NA	CASSLNGQPNTEAFF	TGTGCCAGCAGCTTAAATGGACAGCCGAACACTGAAGCTTTCTTT
TRBV3-1	TRBJ2-5	NA	TRBD2	CASSQGTSPYQETQYF	TGTGCCAGCAGCCAAGGGACTAGCCCGTACCAAGAGACCCAGTACTTC
TRBV7-2	TRBJ1-5	few	TRBD1	CASSLEVGQGGQPQHF	TGTGCCAGCAGCTTAGAGGTTGGACAGGGGGGCCAGCCCCAGCATTTT
TRBV14	TRBJ2-6	NA	NA	CASSQARGLKSGANVLTF	TGTGCCAGCAGCCAAGCTCGGGGGCTCAAGTCTGGGGCCAACGTCCTGACTTTC
TRBV29-1	TRBJ2-4	NA	NA	CSATETSGNIQYF	TGCAGCGCTACAGAGACCTCCGGGAACATTCAGTACTTC
TRBV10-3	TRBJ2-1	once	NA	CAISSLTGRGLSYNEQFF	TGTGCCATCAGTTCATTAACTGGGCGGGGCCTCTCCTACAATGAGCAGTTCTTC
TRBV12-3/TRBV12-4	TRBJ2-3	few	NA	CANSLAGGEVSSTDTQYF	TGTGCCAACAGTTTAGCAGGAGGGGAGGTTTCTAGCACAGATACGCAGTATTTT
TRBV27	TRBJ2-5	NA	NA	CASSLIGSEPRRETQYF	TGTGCCAGCAGTTTAATAGGTTCCGAGCCCCGGCGAGAGACCCAGTACTTC
TRBV11-2	TRBJ2-4	NA	NA	CASSFAVGIKNIQYF	TGTGCCAGCAGCTTTGCCGTAGGGATTAAAAACATTCAGTACTTC
TRBV20-1	TRBJ2-5	NA	TRBD2	CSARPSGTETQYF	TGCAGTGCTAGACCTAGCGGGACGGAGACCCAGTACTTC
TRBV3-1	TRBJ2-1	many	NA	CASSQDLVGSTNEQFF	TGTGCCAGCAGCCAAGACCTCGTTGGGTCTACCAATGAGCAGTTCTTC
TRBV10-3	TRBJ2-7	few	NA	CAISPGLLHEQYF	TGTGCCATCAGTCCGGGACTGCTACACGAGCAGTACTTC
TRBV20-1	TRBJ2-5	many	NA	CSAPDQGETQYF	TGCAGTGCCCCAGATCAGGGGGAGACCCAGTACTTC
TRBV2	TRBJ2-2	NA	NA	CASRGTSNTGELFF	TGTGCCAGCCGGGGGACTTCGAACACCGGGGAGCTGTTTTTT
TRBV2	TRBJ2-3	NA	NA	CASSAGTLGDTQYF	TGTGCCAGCAGCGCCGGGACTCTGGGGGATACGCAGTATTTT